This TCR beta chain was recovered during a study of blood T cell repertoires in COVID-19. This clone appeared a single time. The method was immunoSEQ multiplex PCR; TCRdb's version includes in-frame clones alone and lacks a portion of them. The table records around 200,000 clones, roughly nine tenths of them present only once. The clonotype comes from an older man with active or convalescent COVID-19. The material sequenced was peripheral blood.

In nucleotides, the CDR3 is TGTGCCAGCAGCTCAGGACAGTACAATGAGCAGTTCTTC. It is translated as CASSSGQYNEQFF. The chain employs TRBV5-4 and TRBJ2-1; TRBD1 is a possible D gene (6 bases). Trimming cost V 3 bases and J 4 bases, with 8 bases left between them. CDR1 and CDR2 from the germline V gene are SGHNT and YYREEE (reference sequence). This CDR3 is 13 amino acids long.